The 6 T cell receptor beta chains below come from one sample, sequenced in a study of T cells in Graves' hyperthyroidism and ophthalmopathy. Amplified TCR beta CDR3 regions derived from RNA transcripts. The TCR CDR3 first-round RT-PCR relied on the HTBI primer set. Each CDR3 protein gets one entry after TCRdb re-called the multiplex PCR reads with MiXCR. Among 540,000 or so distinct CDR3 sequences listed, about 15% were seen once. Material: blood. Receptor source: a woman aged 25-40 years with Graves' hyperthyroidism.

There are a few counts of this clonotype. The chain employs TRBV27 and TRBJ2-1; D might be TRBD1 or TRBD2, each matching 6 bases. Germline-derived CDR1 and CDR2 are MNHEY and SMNVEV (reference sequence). CDR3 size: 14 residues. Trimming removed 5 bases from V and 14 bases from J, with 22 bases in between. CDR3 nucleotide sequence: TGTGCCAGCAGTCCGACCCCATTTTTGAGGGGGGAGTTCTTC. This gives the protein CASSPTPFLRGEFF.

This clonotype occurred many times. The rearrangement joins TRBV10-3 to TRBJ2-7, with 7 positions matching TRBD2. The CDR3 covers 13 residues. CDR1 ENHRY and CDR2 SYGVKD come from the germline V gene. V lost 0 bases, J lost 6 bases, and 2 bases stayed unmatched. The CDR3 DNA reads TGTGCCATCAGTGAGTCGAGGGAGGGCGAGCAGTACTTC. This encodes CAISESREGEQYF.

This clonotype was picked up many times. The chain has TRBV11-2 and TRBJ2-3, with 10 bases matching TRBD2. CDR1 and CDR2 from the germline V gene are SGHAT and FQNNGV. V lost 8 bases to trimming and J lost 0 bases; unmatched junction nucleotides: 8. The CDR3 is 16 amino acids. The DNA of the CDR3 is TGTGCCAGCCGCGGACTAGCGGAAAGCAGCACAGATACGCAGTATTTT. It specifies CASRGLAESSTDTQYF.

This clonotype was recorded many times. V is TRBV20-1 and J is TRBJ2-3, with TRBD1 matching 9 bases. The junction had 4 bases not matched to a gene; V was cut back by 5 bases and J by 1 base. The CDR3 totals 14 residues. CDR1 is DFQATT, CDR2 SNEGSKA, per germline (reference sequence). In nucleotides, the CDR3 is TGCAGTGCTTCCGGGACAGGGCGCACAGATACGCAGTATTTT. Amino acids: CSASGTGRTDTQYF.

This clonotype was found once. The chain joins TRBV19 to TRBJ1-5; a weak D match, TRBD1 (6 bases). Germline V gene lookup returns CDR1 LNHDA and CDR2 SQIVND (reference sequence). Trimming took 0 bases from V and 7 from J, leaving 13 bases between them. The CDR3 has 15 residues. For the CDR3, the DNA is TGTGCCAGTAGTATAGAACCCACCAGGGGCCAGCCCCAGCATTTT. Translated, it gives CASSIEPTRGQPQHF.

This clonotype has at least ten counts. The V and J genes are TRBV5-1 and TRBJ2-1; weak D call: TRBD2 (5 bases). The V end was cut by 2 bases, the J end by 0 bases, with 9 bases between. This CDR3 comprises 15 residues. Germline CDR1 reads SGHRS; CDR2 reads YFSETQ. The CDR3 spells CASSFQRSSYNEQFF. The CDR3 DNA follows: TGCGCCAGCAGCTTCCAGCGGAGCTCCTACAATGAGCAGTTCTTC.